This T cell receptor beta chain was obtained from a study of control samples from healthy donors and cancer patients. Clones were sequenced by immunoSEQ multiplex PCR, and TCRdb holds only the in-frame ones, with some missing. The data hold around 130,000 clones, with about 95% observed a single time. CDR1 is WSHSY and CDR2 is SAAADI in the germline V gene. CDR3 length: 12 residues. V was pared by 6 bases and J by 4 bases, with 7 bases between. This chain connects TRBV10-2 to TRBJ1-3; D remains unclear. Sequencing input: blood. The TCR originated in a man aged 30 to 45 in good health. In nucleotides, the CDR3 is TGCGCCAGCAGCAACACGGGAAACACCATATATTTT. This sequence encodes CASSNTGNTIYF.